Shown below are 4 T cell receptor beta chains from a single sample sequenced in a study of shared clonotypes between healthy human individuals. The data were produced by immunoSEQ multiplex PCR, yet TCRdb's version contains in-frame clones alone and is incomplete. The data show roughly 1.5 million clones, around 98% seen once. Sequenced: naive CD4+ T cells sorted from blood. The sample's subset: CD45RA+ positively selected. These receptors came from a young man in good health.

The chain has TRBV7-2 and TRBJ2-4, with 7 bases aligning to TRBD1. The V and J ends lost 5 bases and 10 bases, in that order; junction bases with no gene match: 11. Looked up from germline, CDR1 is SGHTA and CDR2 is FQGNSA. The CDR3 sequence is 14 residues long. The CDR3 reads CASSPGQVPGIQYF. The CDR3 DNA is TGTGCCAGCAGCCCCGGACAGGTACCGGGAATTCAGTACTTC.

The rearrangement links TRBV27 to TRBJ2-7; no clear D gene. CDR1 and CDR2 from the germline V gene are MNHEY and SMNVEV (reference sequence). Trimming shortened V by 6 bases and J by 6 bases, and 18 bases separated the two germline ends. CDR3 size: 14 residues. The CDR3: CASRPKPETTEQYF. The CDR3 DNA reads TGTGCCAGCAGACCAAAACCCGAAACGACCGAGCAGTACTTC.

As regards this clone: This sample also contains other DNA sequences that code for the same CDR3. CDR3 residues: CASSLTGGIYEQYF. CDR3 DNA sequence: TGCGCCAGCAGCTTAACAGGGGGCATTTACGAGCAGTACTTC. The chain links TRBV5-1 to TRBJ2-7, with 9 bases matching TRBD1. With 2 bases clipped from V and 4 bases from J, the junction kept 4 bases outside the gene matches. Per the germline V gene, CDR1 is SGHRS and CDR2 is YFSETQ. This CDR3 region has 14 residues.

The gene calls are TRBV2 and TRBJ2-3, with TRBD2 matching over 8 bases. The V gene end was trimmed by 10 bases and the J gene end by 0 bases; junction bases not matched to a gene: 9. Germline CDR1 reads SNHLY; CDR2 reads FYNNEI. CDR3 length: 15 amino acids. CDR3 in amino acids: CATVGLAYSTDTQYF. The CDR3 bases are TGTGCCACCGTAGGACTAGCCTATAGCACAGATACGCAGTATTTT.